Detailed here is one T cell receptor (beta chain). Original data processing: Amplified reference gene primers provided the basis for estimating nucleated cell counts. Sequencing used immunoSEQ multiplex PCR; TCRdb keeps in-frame clones, though not all of them. The D gene and trimming were derived from the DNA, and the V and J assignments and clone size from that table. The sample shows over 200,000 clones, roughly 90% of them seen only once. The data were obtained in a study of blood T cell repertoires in COVID-19. Study-wide background: Specimens from acute and convalescent COVID-19 originated in the United States, Italy and Spain. In each case, the material was cDNA or gDNA derived from T cells, B-cell-depleted T cells, or PBMCs.

The CDR3 runs to 16 residues. Trimming took 3 bases from V and 4 from J; bases not matched to a gene: 9. The germline V gene encodes CDR1 KGHSH and CDR2 LQKENI. This TCR derives from a man between 35 and 55 years old with active or convalescent COVID-19. Sequencing used peripheral blood. J is TRBJ1-3 and V is TRBV18, with 7 bases matching TRBD1. The CDR3 region is CASSPNTGATGNTIYF. The CDR3 nucleotides read TGTGCCAGCTCACCTAATACAGGGGCTACAGGAAACACCATATATTTT. The full variable domain, with the rest looked up from reference TRBV18 and TRBJ1-3, is NAGVMQNPRHLVRRRGQEARLRCSPMKGHSHVYWYRQLPEEGLKFMVYLQKENIIDESGMPKERFSAEFPKEGPSILRIQQVVRGDSAAYFCASSPNTGATGNTIYFGEGSWLTVV.